What follows are 21 T cell receptor beta chains derived from one specimen sequenced in a study of blood T cells in healthy people across ages. Using a J-beta primer mix together with a sample-barcoded 5' primer, a second PCR was run for roughly 6 to 12 cycles. TCRdb ran MiXCR on the 5' RACE reads and lists one entry per CDR3 protein. The profile shows some 640,000 distinct CDR3 sequences, roughly 30% of them singletons. Sequenced material: blood. These receptors were collected from a woman older than 75 in good health.

The chain carries TRBV30 and TRBJ2-7; either TRBD1 or TRBD2 may fit D (5 bases each). The CDR3 spans 13 residues. V lost 3 bases, J lost 7 bases, and 16 bases lay in between. Germline CDR1 GTSNPN, CDR2 SVGIG (reference sequence). Here the CDR3 reads CAWRGDGAREQYF. The CDR3 DNA is TGTGCCTGGAGGGGGGACGGTGCCCGAGAGCAGTACTTC.

The chain couples TRBV12-3 or TRBV12-4 to TRBJ1-5; perhaps TRBD1 as D (5 bases). This CDR3 contains 15 residues. V lost 2 bases and J lost 6, with 14 bases in between. The CDR3: CASSLNGGGGQPQHF. The CDR3 DNA reads TGTGCCAGCAGTTTAAACGGGGGAGGCGGTCAGCCCCAGCATTTT.

This clonotype was seen many times. The rearrangement joins TRBV3-1 to TRBJ2-7; D is unresolved. The V gene's germline CDR1 is LGHDT and CDR2 YNNKEL (reference sequence). Trimming cost V 8 bases and J 6 bases, with 11 bases left between them. This CDR3 region has 11 residues. The CDR3 sequence is CASSRVGEQYF. CDR3 nucleotides: TGTGCCAGCTCACGAGTGGGCGAGCAGTACTTC.

Ten or more counts support this clonotype. The chain carries TRBV7-9 and TRBJ2-1, with 11 bases that match TRBD2. With 9 bases clipped from V and 8 bases from J, the junction kept 3 bases outside the gene matches. Germline loops: CDR1 SEHNR, CDR2 FQNEAQ (reference sequence). The CDR3 has 12 amino acids. The CDR3, as DNA: TGTGCCAGGACTAGCGGGGTAGATGAGCAGTTCTTC. Translating gives CARTSGVDEQFF.

The chain uses TRBV7-9 and TRBJ2-7, with 10 nucleotides matching TRBD1. V dropped 3 bases and J dropped 7; count of bases not matched to a gene: 12. The V gene's germline CDR1 is SEHNR and CDR2 FQNEAQ (reference sequence). The CDR3 consists of 16 residues. This CDR3 is CASSFNPRQGAYEQYF. As DNA, the CDR3 is TGTGCCAGCAGCTTTAATCCCCGACAGGGGGCGTATGAGCAGTACTTC.

This clonotype was counted a few times. This may be a read error: a much more frequent sequence differs by one nucleotide. J is TRBJ2-3 and V is TRBV5-1, with unresolved D. This CDR3 spans 16 amino acids. V lost 0 bases to trimming and J lost 2 bases, with 13 bases between them. Germline CDR1 reads SGHRS; CDR2 reads YFSETQ. The CDR3: CASSLARSRNTDTQYF. DNA of the CDR3: TGCGCCAGCAGCTTGGCCAGGTCCCGAAACACAGATACGCAGTATTTT.

In its sample, this clonotype was seen many times. The J gene is TRBJ2-7, the V gene TRBV5-1; the D gene is possibly TRBD1 (5 bases). The CDR3 loop spans 13 amino acids. V lost 6 bases and J lost 7, with 17 bases in between. CDR1 is SGHRS, CDR2 YFSETQ, per germline. CDR3 coding DNA: TGCGCCAGCAAGGCGCAGGGCTGGAATGAGCAGTACTTC. This codes for CASKAQGWNEQYF.

This clonotype came up a few times. V gene TRBV12-5 combines with J gene TRBJ1-5, with 11 bases fitting TRBD1. The CDR3 is made up of 16 amino acids. V lost 5 bases, J lost 7 bases, and 10 bases stayed unmatched. The germline CDR1 and CDR2 sequences are LGHNT and FRNRAP. CDR3 DNA sequence: TGTGCTAGTGGTACCACGGACAGGGGGCTTCGCCAGCCCCAGCATTTT. Translation: CASGTTDRGLRQPQHF.

The V and J genes are TRBV6-5 and TRBJ1-5; D is perhaps TRBD1 (6 bases). V lost 8 bases, J lost 2 bases, and 16 bases lay in between. Germline V gene lookup returns CDR1 MNHEY and CDR2 SVGAGI. The CDR3 consists of 15 residues. The CDR3 coding sequence is TGTGCCAGCGGCCGGGAGGGGGAGGGCAATCAGCCCCAGCATTTT. Encoded protein: CASGREGEGNQPQHF.

The chain is built from TRBV7-8 and TRBJ2-7; D may match TRBD1 or TRBD2 (5 bases each). In germline, CDR1 is SGHVS, CDR2 FQNEAQ. The CDR3 runs to 14 residues. Trimming stripped 5 bases from V and 2 bases from J, with 13 bases between. The CDR3 nucleotides are TGTGCCAGCAGCACGCGAGAGGGGACCTACGAGCAGTACTTC. This encodes CASSTREGTYEQYF.

This chain joins TRBV7-6 and TRBJ2-7, with D perhaps TRBD2 (6 bases). The CDR3 spans 16 residues. Germline CDR1 reads SGHVS; CDR2 reads FNYEAQ. V lost 5 bases and J lost 6, with 23 bases in between. The CDR3 spells CASSIGTNPGLSEQYF. CDR3 nucleotides: TGTGCCAGCAGCATCGGAACTAACCCGGGACTCTCCGAGCAGTACTTC.

The chain combines TRBV5-6 with TRBJ1-2, with TRBD1 as a possible D gene (5 bases). Between the trimmed V and J ends, which lost 3 bases and 1 base, there was a span of 13 bases. The CDR3 spans 15 residues. Germline lookup yields CDR1 SGHDT and CDR2 YYEEEE. The CDR3 DNA reads as TGTGCCAGCAGCTCCCCCGGGGCTGTTAACTATGGCTACACCTTC. Residues: CASSSPGAVNYGYTF.

This clonotype was counted at least ten times. The rearrangement joins TRBV20-1 to TRBJ1-4; no clear D. Trimming shortened V by 4 bases and J by 7 bases, and 13 bases separated the two germline ends. Looked up from germline, CDR1 is DFQATT and CDR2 is SNEGSKA (reference sequence). The CDR3 length is 13 residues. The DNA for the CDR3 is TGCAGTGCTAACATTGGCCGGGGTGAAAAACTGTTTTTT. Residues: CSANIGRGEKLFF.

This rearrangement joins TRBV19 to TRBJ1-2; TRBD1 might be the D (6 bases). Germline CDR1 LNHDA, CDR2 SQIVND (reference sequence). The CDR3 length is 14 residues. V gave up 6 bases and J gave up 7 bases, with 18 bases separating them. The CDR3 is CASSVAQGSSGYTF. The CDR3 DNA follows: TGTGCCAGTAGCGTGGCGCAGGGGAGTTCTGGCTACACCTTC.

The rearrangement links TRBV7-8 to TRBJ2-1; D might be TRBD1 (6 bases). V lost 4 bases to trimming and J lost 3 bases, with 13 bases between them. CDR1 and CDR2 from the germline V gene are SGHVS and FQNEAQ. This CDR3 contains 15 residues. This chain's CDR3 is CASSSRQAGYNEQFF. The CDR3 DNA follows: TGTGCCAGCAGCTCACGACAGGCCGGCTACAATGAGCAGTTCTTC. Using reference TRBV7-8 and TRBJ2-1 for the parts outside the CDR3, the full variable domain is GAGVSQSPRYKVAKRGQDVALRCDPISGHVSLFWYQQALGQGPEFLTYFQNEAQLDKSGLPSDRFFAERPEGSVSTLKIQRTQQEDSAVYLCASSSRQAGYNEQFFGPGTRLTVL.

This clonotype was seen repeatedly, ten times or more. V usage is TRBV29-1 and J usage is TRBJ2-7; D gene unclear. V was trimmed by 0 bases and J by 3 bases, leaving 6 bases between them. Germline V lookup: CDR1 SQVTM, CDR2 ANQGSEA. CDR3 length equals 12 residues. In nucleotides, the CDR3 is TGCAGCGTTGAAGACCGCGGCTACGAGCAGTACTTC. This encodes CSVEDRGYEQYF.

This clonotype was counted a few times. A much larger clone lies a single base off, so this may be a read error. The chain joins TRBV9 to TRBJ2-5; TRBD2 matches at 8 bases. The J segment lost 11 bases and the V segment lost 0 bases, leaving 12 bases of the junction unmatched. Germline V gene sequence: CDR1 SGDLS, CDR2 YYNGEE. The CDR3 is 15 residues long. DNA of the CDR3: TGTGCCAGCAGCGTAGTCAGCGGGGGAGACAATGAGCAGTACTTC. Protein: CASSVVSGGDNEQYF.

This clonotype occurred many times. This chain connects TRBV25-1 to TRBJ2-7, with 10 bases matching TRBD1. The CDR3 covers 13 residues. V shed 3 bases, J shed 7 bases, and the junction held 3 bases outside the gene matches. Per germline, CDR1 MGHDK and CDR2 SYGVNS. In nucleotides, the CDR3 is TGTGCCAGCAGTGAGGGACAGGGGCGGGAGCAGTACTTC. Translation: CASSEGQGREQYF.

V gene TRBV6-1 combines with J gene TRBJ1-2, with 7 nucleotides matching TRBD1. The germline V gene encodes CDR1 MNHNS and CDR2 SASEGT. The CDR3 is 13 residues long. V lost 5 bases to trimming and J lost 4 bases; unmatched junction nucleotides: 4. The CDR3 here is CASSTTGAYGYTF. CDR3 nucleotides: TGTGCCAGCAGTACCACAGGGGCCTATGGCTACACCTTC.

This clonotype occurred a few times. V gene TRBV27 combines with J gene TRBJ2-1; 15 bases map to TRBD2. CDR3 length: 14 residues. V lost 7 bases and J lost 16; bases outside the gene matches: 11. The germline V gene encodes CDR1 MNHEY and CDR2 SMNVEV (reference sequence). In DNA form, the CDR3 reads TGTGCCAGCAAAGACTGGACTAGCGGGGGGGGCCTCTTCTTC. It is translated as CASKDWTSGGGLFF.

Comment on this clonotype: This sequence may be a read error, since a much larger clone differs from it by one base. The V gene is TRBV10-3, the J gene TRBJ2-7; D remains ambiguous. CDR3 length equals 13 residues. V dropped 2 bases and J dropped 5 bases, with 10 bases sitting between them. CDR1 is ENHRY and CDR2 is SYGVKD in the germline V gene. CDR3 sequence reads: CAISEGRYDEQYF. Here the CDR3 DNA reads TGTGCCATCAGTGAGGGGCGTTACGACGAGCAGTACTTC.